Listed below are T cell receptor beta chains from one sample, sequenced in a study of blood T cell repertoires in COVID-19. TCRdb's copy holds only in-frame clones and misses some; the assay was immunoSEQ multiplex PCR. Seen here are approximately 190,000 clones, more than 70% observed once, and the top ten hold 6.2%. Sequenced material: peripheral blood. The receptors were gathered from a middle-aged woman who had recovered from COVID-19. Both conserved end residues are part of each CDR3.

CDR3 protein: CASSAGTDYGYTF; V gene: TRBV12-3/TRBV12-4; J gene: TRBJ1-2
CDR3 protein: CASSFLSNEKLFF; V gene: TRBV27; J gene: TRBJ1-4
CDR3 protein: CASSNYDRSSYEQYF; V gene: TRBV7-2; J gene: TRBJ2-7
CDR3 protein: CASNRQEDEKLFF; V gene: TRBV2; J gene: TRBJ1-4
CDR3 protein: CASSGGTSTQYF; V gene: TRBV3-1/TRBV3-2; J gene: TRBJ2-5
CDR3 protein: CSVDGVEAGAGSYNEQFF; V gene: TRBV29-1; J gene: TRBJ2-1
CDR3 protein: CAISESSTRDQPQHF; V gene: TRBV10-3; J gene: TRBJ1-5
CDR3 protein: CASSVGLTSGRGLVTDTQYF; V gene: TRBV9; J gene: TRBJ2-3
CDR3 protein: CASSLTPGNTEAFF; V gene: TRBV13; J gene: TRBJ1-1
CDR3 protein: CASTGHGLYNEQFF; V gene: TRBV27; J gene: TRBJ2-1
CDR3 protein: CASSLVPRGPETLNTEAFF; V gene: TRBV5-6; J gene: TRBJ1-1
CDR3 protein: CSVLFPAGNEQFF; V gene: TRBV29-1; J gene: TRBJ2-1
CDR3 protein: CATKDRDTGELFF; V gene: TRBV24-1; J gene: TRBJ2-2
CDR3 protein: CAISRTGGDQPQHF; V gene: TRBV10-3; J gene: TRBJ1-5
CDR3 protein: CASSWAGPTDTQYF; V gene: TRBV27; J gene: TRBJ2-3
CDR3 protein: CASSPGLAGPAGELFF; V gene: TRBV5-1; J gene: TRBJ2-2
CDR3 protein: CSVTSGDYNEQFF; V gene: TRBV29-1; J gene: TRBJ2-1
CDR3 protein: CASSQDPPDKFF; V gene: TRBV4-1; J gene: TRBJ2-1
CDR3 protein: CASSLKSRGLAGSAGELFF; V gene: TRBV7-3; J gene: TRBJ2-2
CDR3 protein: CASMARLLNNSPLHF; V gene: TRBV28; J gene: TRBJ1-6